These 25 T cell receptor beta chains originate from one sample sequenced in a study of shared clonotypes between healthy human individuals. Measured with immunoSEQ multiplex PCR; TCRdb has only the in-frame clones, and not every one. The repertoire has about 2.2 million clones, just under 95% of them found once; the top ten carry around 1.7%. Terminally differentiated effector memory CD45RA+ cells were excluded by CCR7 positive selection of CD45RO-negative cells. The sample was naive CD8+ T cells from PBMCs. These receptors were collected from a man younger than 35 in good health. Some clones in this sample may be carry-over from other donors' samples.

This clone was seen a single time. This chain uses TRBV15 with TRBJ2-1; 9 positions agree with TRBD2. V lost 8 bases, J lost 3 bases, and 5 bases stayed unmatched. The CDR3 sequence is 14 residues long. CDR1 and CDR2 from the germline V gene are LNHNV and YYDKDF (reference sequence). The CDR3 DNA sequence: TGTGCCACCCGGAGCGGGAGGTTCTACAATGAGCAGTTCTTC. It codes for CATRSGRFYNEQFF.

The chain employs TRBV9 and TRBJ1-2; unclear D gene. The V and J ends lost 0 bases and 7 bases respectively, with 16 bases between them. In germline, CDR1 is SGDLS, CDR2 YYNGEE. The CDR3 spans 15 residues. The chain's CDR3 is CASSVVEGPGGGYTF. CDR3 nucleotide sequence: TGTGCCAGCAGCGTAGTAGAAGGCCCAGGAGGTGGCTACACCTTC.

The gene calls are TRBV27 and TRBJ2-7; the D gene is possibly TRBD1 (5 bases). V lost 3 bases to trimming and J lost 0 bases, with 18 bases between them. This CDR3 has 17 amino acids. The V gene's germline CDR1 is MNHEY and CDR2 SMNVEV (reference sequence). The CDR3: CASSFSTRVGSSYEQYF. CDR3 sequence (DNA): TGTGCCAGCAGTTTCAGTACCAGGGTCGGGTCCTCCTACGAGCAGTACTTC.

This rearrangement joins TRBV10-2 to TRBJ2-2; the match to TRBD2 covers 12 bases. CDR1 and CDR2 from the germline V gene are WSHSY and SAAADI. The V segment lost 6 bases and the J segment 2 bases; nucleotides outside the gene matches: 1. CDR3 length: 15 residues. The CDR3 reads CASRLAGGNTGELFF. The CDR3 bases are TGCGCCAGCAGACTAGCGGGAGGAAACACCGGGGAGCTGTTTTTT.

The rearrangement uses TRBV6-1 and TRBJ1-2; D possibly corresponds to TRBD1 (6 bases). The CDR3 is made up of 16 amino acids. The V and J ends lost 2 bases and 4 bases respectively, with 17 bases between them. Germline CDR1 reads MNHNS; CDR2 reads SASEGT. DNA for the CDR3: TGTGCCAGCAGTGAACGGGTCGGGGGCGCGGGCTATGGCTACACCTTC. Its protein is CASSERVGGAGYGYTF.

The chain uses TRBV4-1 and TRBJ2-3; possibly TRBD1 for D (5 bases). CDR1 is MGHRA, CDR2 YSYEKL, per germline. The CDR3 consists of 17 residues. Trimming left V 4 bases short and J 2 bases short, with 19 bases between. The CDR3 here is CASSPRQGSKNTDTQYF. The CDR3 coding sequence is TGCGCCAGCAGCCCACGTCAGGGCTCCAAAAACACAGATACGCAGTATTTT.

The chain couples TRBV2 to TRBJ2-3; perhaps TRBD1 as D (6 bases). The CDR3 sequence is 15 residues long. V shed 4 bases and J shed 0 bases, with 11 bases lying between them. From germline, CDR1 is SNHLY and CDR2 FYNNEI. DNA of the CDR3: TGTGCCAGCAGTGGGCAGGGGTCTAGCACAGATACGCAGTATTTT. Translation: CASSGQGSSTDTQYF.

The V call is TRBV10-2, the J call TRBJ1-2; D may be TRBD1 (6 bases). The CDR3 sequence is 14 residues long. The germline V gene has CDR1 WSHSY and CDR2 SAAADI. Trimming removed 3 bases at V and 4 bases at J, with 12 bases between. CDR3 nucleotides: TGCGCCAGCAGTGAATGGGGGCAGAGCTATGGCTACACCTTC. This codes for CASSEWGQSYGYTF.

The rearrangement uses TRBV5-6 and TRBJ2-7, with D hard to call. Trimming stripped 0 bases from V and 2 bases from J, with 9 bases between. The length of the CDR3 is 14 residues. CDR1 and CDR2 (germline): SGHDT, YYEEEE. The CDR3 protein is CASSLVRRTYEQYF. The CDR3 nucleotides are TGTGCCAGCAGCTTGGTGCGCAGAACCTACGAGCAGTACTTC.

The J gene is TRBJ1-4, the V gene TRBV7-9; tentative D call: TRBD1 (5 bases). The germline gives CDR1 SEHNR, CDR2 FQNEAQ (reference sequence). This CDR3 spans 14 amino acids. V was cut by 5 bases and J by 7 bases, with 14 bases left in between. The CDR3 nucleotides are TGTGCCAGCAGCCAAGATATCGGGGGTGAAAAACTGTTTTTT. Translation: CASSQDIGGEKLFF. Variable domain in full (rest from reference TRBV7-9 and TRBJ1-4): DTGVSQNPRHKITKRGQNVTFRCDPISEHNRLYWYRQTLGQGPEFLTYFQNEAQLEKSRLLSDRFSAERPKGSFSTLEIQRTEQGDSAMYLCASSQDIGGEKLFFGSGTQLSVL.

V is TRBV28 and J is TRBJ2-1, with TRBD1 as a possible D gene (5 bases). Between the trimmed V and J ends, which lost 3 bases and 0 bases, there was a span of 18 bases. Germline loops: CDR1 MDHEN, CDR2 SYDVKM. This CDR3 is built from 18 residues. For the CDR3, the DNA is TGTGCCAGCAGTTTCCCCACCGGCTCGACAGCCTCCTACAATGAGCAGTTCTTC. It specifies CASSFPTGSTASYNEQFF.

This clone was counted between two and nine times. Within the sample, other DNA sequences also encode this same CDR3. The J gene is TRBJ1-1, the V gene TRBV4-3; D might be TRBD1 (6 bases). Trimming removed 1 base from V and 1 base from J, with 7 bases in between. CDR1 is LGHNA, CDR2 YSLEER, per germline. The CDR3 totals 14 residues. This chain's CDR3 is CASSQGGGNTEAFF. The CDR3 region has the DNA TGCGCCAGCAGCCAAGGAGGGGGGAACACTGAAGCTTTCTTT.

This clone has just one count. The chain uses TRBV6-5 and TRBJ2-1; TRBD2 matches 7 bases. Germline values: CDR1 MNHEY, CDR2 SVGAGI. J was trimmed by 10 bases and V by 0 bases; bases with no gene match: 3. The length of the CDR3 is 13 residues. Written as DNA, the CDR3 is TGTGCCAGCAGTTACTCTAGCGGGTCGGAGCAGTTCTTC. Its translation is CASSYSSGSEQFF.

This sequence joins TRBV29-1 and TRBJ2-3; 11 bases match TRBD2. This CDR3 region has 14 residues. J gave up 4 bases and V 7 bases, and 7 bases lay outside the gene matches. CDR1 and CDR2 (germline): SQVTM, ANQGSEA. CDR3 coding DNA: TGCAGCGCTTCTAGCGGGAGGTTGGCAGATACGCAGTATTTT. Protein: CSASSGRLADTQYF.

This sequence joins TRBV4-1 and TRBJ2-1; 7 positions agree with TRBD2. The CDR3 is 13 residues long. V lost 6 bases, J lost 6 bases, and 5 bases stayed unmatched. CDR1 MGHRA and CDR2 YSYEKL come from the germline V gene. The CDR3 DNA sequence: TGCGCCAGCAGGCTTAGGGAGGGCAATGAGCAGTTCTTC. It is translated as CASRLREGNEQFF.

The V gene is TRBV7-9, the J gene TRBJ1-2; D call uncertain. The CDR3 extends over 13 amino acids. The germline V gene encodes CDR1 SEHNR and CDR2 FQNEAQ (reference sequence). The germline V and J ends were trimmed by 4 bases and 8 bases, with 14 bases remaining between them. CDR3 residues: CASSYVPTKGYTF. DNA of the CDR3: TGTGCCAGCAGCTATGTCCCGACGAAAGGCTACACCTTC.

This clone was counted a few times. V and J are TRBV7-9 and TRBJ1-1; D is unclear. Germline V gene lookup returns CDR1 SEHNR and CDR2 FQNEAQ (reference sequence). Trimming removed 4 bases at V and 6 bases at J, with 9 bases between. CDR3 length: 12 amino acids. In nucleotides, the CDR3 is TGTGCCAGCAGCTATGATGGCGCTGAAGCTTTCTTT. Protein product: CASSYDGAEAFF.

The chain couples TRBV7-6 to TRBJ2-6, with D maybe TRBD2 (5 bases). The CDR3 contains 16 residues. Trimming stripped 1 base from V and 0 bases from J, with 7 bases between. CDR1 and CDR2 from the germline V gene are SGHVS and FNYEAQ. CDR3: CASSLEGSSGANVLTF. The CDR3 bases are TGTGCCAGCAGCTTAGAAGGGAGCTCTGGGGCCAACGTCCTGACTTTC.

CDR3 region: CASSGAGSPNTGELFF. The CDR3 DNA sequence: TGTGCCAGCAGCGGGGCGGGGAGTCCGAACACCGGGGAGCTGTTTTTT. The genes are TRBV9 and TRBJ2-2; possibly TRBD2 for D (6 bases). The CDR3 is 16 amino acids. V was cut by 3 bases and J by 0 bases, with 12 bases left in between. Germline-derived CDR1 and CDR2 are SGDLS and YYNGEE.

The chain is built from TRBV13 and TRBJ2-7; D may be TRBD2 (5 bases). The CDR3 is 15 amino acids. Trimming took 2 bases from V and 4 from J, leaving 15 bases between them. CDR1 and CDR2 from the germline V gene are PRHDT and FYEKMQ (reference sequence). The CDR3 reads CASSLKGSGTYEQYF. For the CDR3, the DNA is TGTGCCAGCAGCTTAAAGGGCAGCGGAACTTACGAGCAGTACTTC. Supplemented by reference TRBV13 and TRBJ2-7, the full variable domain reads AAGVIQSPRHLIKEKRETATLKCYPIPRHDTVYWYQQGPGQDPQFLISFYEKMQSDKGSIPDRFSAQQFSDYHSELNMSSLELGDSALYFCASSLKGSGTYEQYFGPGTRLTVT.

This chain links TRBV7-9 with TRBJ2-3; 7 nucleotides align to TRBD2. V lost 5 bases, J lost 6 bases, and 14 bases stayed unmatched. This CDR3 spans 16 amino acids. The germline CDR1 and CDR2 sequences are SEHNR and FQNEAQ (reference sequence). CDR3: CASSAILLAAGDTQYF. CDR3 nucleotide sequence: TGTGCCAGCAGCGCGATTCTTCTAGCGGCCGGGGATACGCAGTATTTT.

The V gene is TRBV19, the J gene TRBJ2-7, with D uncertain. This CDR3 region has 13 residues. Germline lookup yields CDR1 LNHDA and CDR2 SQIVND (reference sequence). Trimming removed 1 base at V and 5 bases at J, with 9 bases between. The CDR3 bases are TGTGCCAGTAGTATAGGACCCACCAACGAGCAGTACTTC. It is translated as CASSIGPTNEQYF. Full variable domain (missing parts from reference TRBV19 and TRBJ2-7): DGGITQSPKYLFRKEGQNVTLSCEQNLNHDAMYWYRQDPGQGLRLIYYSQIVNDFQKGDIAEGYSVSREKKESFPLTVTSAQKNPTAFYLCASSIGPTNEQYFGPGTRLTVT.

This clone has only a few counts. The chain combines TRBV2 with TRBJ1-1; D is perhaps TRBD1 (5 bases). Germline assignment: CDR1 SNHLY and CDR2 FYNNEI. This CDR3 is 16 amino acids long. The V end lost 1 base, the J end lost 4 bases, and 16 bases lay between the germline ends. CDR3 DNA: TGTGCCAGCAGTGAAGGCCACCTCGGGGGGGGCACTGAAGCTTTCTTT. It is translated as CASSEGHLGGGTEAFF.

This chain links TRBV4-3 with TRBJ2-7; maybe TRBD2 (5 bases). Germline V gene data show CDR1 as LGHNA and CDR2 as YSLEER. Trimming removed 2 bases from V and 2 bases from J, with 16 bases in between. The CDR3 covers 16 residues. In DNA form, the CDR3 reads TGCGCCAGCAGCCAACAAGATCCCAGCGGAGCCTACGAGCAGTACTTC. Its protein is CASSQQDPSGAYEQYF.

The rearrangement links TRBV19 to TRBJ2-2; no definite D call. CDR1 is LNHDA and CDR2 is SQIVND in the germline V gene (reference sequence). Between the trimmed V and J ends, which lost 5 bases and 6 bases, there was a span of 10 bases. The CDR3 extends over 13 amino acids. The CDR3 coding sequence is TGTGCCAGTAGTCCTCGGTGGGCCGGGGAGCTGTTTTTT. Translated: CASSPRWAGELFF.